This is a list of T cell receptor beta chains from one sample in a study of T cell repertoires in cytomegalovirus infection. TCRdb ran MiXCR on the reads and lists one entry per CDR3 protein. Of about 490,000 distinct CDR3 sequences listed, 16% were seen once; the top ten hold 20% to 30%. The sample comprised CD8+ T cells from PBMCs. The receptors come from a human donor in good health (CMV status not recorded). Some clones in this sample may be carry-over from other donors' samples. The CDR3 runs from the conserved cysteine through the conserved F or W. D genes are given only for firm matches. Some rows have no size entry. The others give once, few or many, or a class for an expanded clone.

v_gene: TRBV5-6; j_gene: TRBJ2-5; d_gene: TRBD2; abundance: NA; CDR3aa: CASSQVSGRAETQYF; CDR3nt: TGTGCCAGCAGCCAGGTTAGCGGGAGGGCGGAGACCCAGTACTTC
v_gene: TRBV19; j_gene: TRBJ2-2; d_gene: TRBD1; abundance: many; CDR3aa: CASRADRGSTGELFF; CDR3nt: TGTGCCAGCCGCGCCGACAGGGGGAGTACCGGGGAGCTGTTTTTT
v_gene: TRBV29-1; j_gene: TRBJ2-2; d_gene: NA; abundance: NA; CDR3aa: CSVEIRGPGGELFF; CDR3nt: TGCAGCGTTGAAATCAGGGGCCCTGGCGGGGAGCTGTTTTTT
v_gene: TRBV28; j_gene: TRBJ2-5; d_gene: TRBD2; abundance: NA; CDR3aa: CASRPPGLAGAGETQYF; CDR3nt: TGTGCCAGCAGGCCTCCGGGACTAGCGGGAGCGGGGGAGACCCAGTACTTC
v_gene: TRBV12-5; j_gene: TRBJ2-1; d_gene: TRBD2; abundance: NA; CDR3aa: CASGSGGGYNEQFF; CDR3nt: TGTGCTAGTGGTTCCGGGGGGGGGTACAATGAGCAGTTCTTC
v_gene: TRBV11-2; j_gene: TRBJ1-5; d_gene: TRBD1; abundance: many; CDR3aa: CASSTGTGVQPQHF; CDR3nt: TGTGCCAGCAGCACCGGGACAGGGGTACAGCCCCAGCATTTT
v_gene: TRBV28; j_gene: TRBJ2-7; d_gene: TRBD2; abundance: few; CDR3aa: CASNLAGTFYEQYF; CDR3nt: TGTGCCAGCAATTTAGCGGGTACTTTCTACGAGCAGTACTTC
v_gene: TRBV7-2; j_gene: TRBJ1-1; d_gene: NA; abundance: many; CDR3aa: CASSLDRANTEAFF; CDR3nt: TGTGCCAGCAGCTTAGACAGGGCGAACACTGAAGCTTTCTTT
v_gene: TRBV19; j_gene: TRBJ2-7; d_gene: NA; abundance: few; CDR3aa: CASSPLSGLYEQYF; CDR3nt: TGTGCCAGTAGCCCCTTGTCAGGGCTATACGAGCAGTACTTC
v_gene: TRBV11-3; j_gene: TRBJ2-1; d_gene: NA; abundance: many; CDR3aa: CASSPRPNNEQFF; CDR3nt: TGTGCCAGCAGCCCCCGACCAAACAATGAGCAGTTCTTC
v_gene: TRBV7-9; j_gene: TRBJ1-1; d_gene: NA; abundance: many; CDR3aa: CASSLGGANREGSFF; CDR3nt: TGTGCCAGCAGCTTAGGAGGGGCCAACAGGGAGGGATCTTTCTTT
v_gene: TRBV7-8; j_gene: TRBJ2-3; d_gene: TRBD2; abundance: many; CDR3aa: CASSSGLAGVITADTQYF; CDR3nt: TGTGCCAGCAGCTCGGGACTAGCGGGAGTGATAACAGCCGATACGCAGTATTTT
v_gene: TRBV10-3; j_gene: TRBJ1-5; d_gene: NA; abundance: NA; CDR3aa: CAISESGQPQHF; CDR3nt: TGTGCCATCAGTGAGTCGGGACAGCCCCAGCATTTT
v_gene: TRBV28; j_gene: TRBJ2-1; d_gene: NA; abundance: NA; CDR3aa: CASSPGRRRDEQFF; CDR3nt: TGTGCCAGCAGCCCCGGACGGAGACGGGATGAGCAGTTCTTC
v_gene: TRBV24-1; j_gene: TRBJ2-5; d_gene: TRBD1; abundance: few; CDR3aa: CATGGTGEETQYF; CDR3nt: TGTGCCACCGGAGGGACAGGGGAAGAGACCCAGTACTTC
v_gene: TRBV9; j_gene: TRBJ2-7; d_gene: NA; abundance: few; CDR3aa: CASSVEDSSYEQYF; CDR3nt: TGTGCCAGCAGCGTAGAAGACTCCTCCTACGAGCAGTACTTC
v_gene: TRBV12-3/TRBV12-4; j_gene: TRBJ2-7; d_gene: NA; abundance: NA; CDR3aa: CASSSLNANYEQYF; CDR3nt: TGTGCCAGCAGTTCCCTCAACGCAAACTACGAGCAGTACTTC
v_gene: TRBV7-9; j_gene: TRBJ1-1; d_gene: NA; abundance: many; CDR3aa: CASYSGVAEAFF; CDR3nt: TGTGCCAGTTATTCAGGGGTAGCTGAAGCTTTCTTT
v_gene: TRBV11-2; j_gene: TRBJ2-4; d_gene: NA; abundance: NA; CDR3aa: CASSLLGGAGKNIQYF; CDR3nt: TGTGCCAGCAGCTTATTGGGGGGCGCTGGTAAAAACATTCAGTACTTC
v_gene: TRBV28; j_gene: TRBJ1-2; d_gene: NA; abundance: many; CDR3aa: CASSWTLPFYGYTF; CDR3nt: TGTGCCAGCAGCTGGACCCTTCCATTCTATGGCTACACCTTC
v_gene: TRBV7-9; j_gene: TRBJ2-7; d_gene: TRBD1; abundance: many; CDR3aa: CASSIGQGGDEQYF; CDR3nt: TGTGCCAGCAGCATTGGACAGGGGGGAGACGAGCAGTACTTC
v_gene: TRBV4-1; j_gene: TRBJ2-3; d_gene: NA; abundance: NA; CDR3aa: CASSQRELAADTQYF; CDR3nt: TGCGCCAGCAGCCAAAGGGAACTAGCCGCAGATACGCAGTATTTT
v_gene: TRBV20-1; j_gene: TRBJ2-1; d_gene: TRBD2; abundance: few; CDR3aa: CSARLLAQYNEQFF; CDR3nt: TGCAGTGCTAGATTACTAGCGCAATACAATGAGCAGTTCTTC
v_gene: TRBV4-2; j_gene: TRBJ2-1; d_gene: NA; abundance: once; CDR3aa: CASSQAPGMGNEQFF; CDR3nt: TGTGCCAGCAGCCAAGCCCCAGGGATGGGCAATGAGCAGTTCTTC
v_gene: TRBV4-2; j_gene: TRBJ1-1; d_gene: NA; abundance: NA; CDR3aa: CASSPGQGMEEAFF; CDR3nt: TGTGCCAGCAGCCCAGGGCAGGGAATGGAAGAAGCTTTCTTT
v_gene: TRBV20-1; j_gene: TRBJ2-1; d_gene: TRBD2; abundance: NA; CDR3aa: CSAREVAGWNEQFF; CDR3nt: TGCAGTGCTAGAGAGGTAGCGGGGTGGAATGAGCAGTTCTTC
v_gene: TRBV4-1; j_gene: TRBJ2-2; d_gene: TRBD2; abundance: few; CDR3aa: CASSPFGAGGNTGELFF; CDR3nt: TGCGCCAGCAGCCCCTTCGGGGCGGGAGGGAACACCGGGGAGCTGTTTTTT
v_gene: TRBV27; j_gene: TRBJ1-5; d_gene: NA; abundance: NA; CDR3aa: CASSWTGESNQPQHF; CDR3nt: TGTGCCAGCAGTTGGACGGGGGAGAGCAATCAGCCCCAGCATTTT
v_gene: TRBV27; j_gene: TRBJ2-5; d_gene: NA; abundance: NA; CDR3aa: CASSLWGSGKTQYF; CDR3nt: TGTGCCAGCAGTTTATGGGGGTCCGGAAAGACCCAGTACTTC
v_gene: TRBV20-1; j_gene: TRBJ2-1; d_gene: NA; abundance: few; CDR3aa: CSETTSRGEQFF; CDR3nt: TGCAGCGAGACGACTAGTAGGGGGGAGCAGTTCTTC
v_gene: TRBV25-1; j_gene: TRBJ2-7; d_gene: NA; abundance: few; CDR3aa: CASSKTGTAYEQYF; CDR3nt: TGTGCCAGCAGTAAGACAGGTACGGCCTACGAGCAGTACTTC
v_gene: TRBV9; j_gene: TRBJ2-1; d_gene: NA; abundance: NA; CDR3aa: CASSGKEGGYNEQFF; CDR3nt: TGTGCCAGCAGCGGAAAGGAAGGGGGCTACAATGAGCAGTTCTTC
v_gene: TRBV7-9; j_gene: TRBJ2-7; d_gene: TRBD2; abundance: many; CDR3aa: CASSPGLAGPSYEQYF; CDR3nt: TGTGCCAGCAGCCCGGGACTAGCGGGTCCCTCCTACGAGCAGTACTTC
v_gene: TRBV6-1; j_gene: TRBJ2-4; d_gene: NA; abundance: many; CDR3aa: CASSEAGVAKNIQYF; CDR3nt: TGTGCCAGCAGTGAAGCGGGTGTAGCCAAAAACATTCAGTACTTC
v_gene: TRBV10-3; j_gene: TRBJ2-7; d_gene: NA; abundance: many; CDR3aa: CAISEGTRIYEQYF; CDR3nt: TGTGCCATCAGTGAGGGTACGAGGATCTACGAGCAGTACTTC
v_gene: TRBV13; j_gene: TRBJ2-7; d_gene: TRBD1; abundance: NA; CDR3aa: CASSPSETGDNEQYF; CDR3nt: TGTGCCAGCAGCCCCTCTGAGACAGGGGACAACGAGCAGTACTTC
v_gene: TRBV6-1; j_gene: TRBJ1-2; d_gene: NA; abundance: NA; CDR3aa: CASSEWAGAGYGYTF; CDR3nt: TGTGCCAGCAGTGAGTGGGCGGGGGCAGGATATGGCTACACCTTC
v_gene: TRBV10-1; j_gene: TRBJ2-5; d_gene: NA; abundance: many; CDR3aa: CASSAGQTTLVETQYF; CDR3nt: TGCGCCAGCAGTGCCGGACAGACAACGTTGGTAGAGACCCAGTACTTC
v_gene: TRBV3-1; j_gene: TRBJ1-4; d_gene: NA; abundance: few; CDR3aa: CASSPGQGTNEKLFF; CDR3nt: TGTGCCAGCAGCCCTGGACAAGGAACTAATGAAAAACTGTTTTTT
v_gene: TRBV29-1; j_gene: TRBJ1-1; d_gene: NA; abundance: NA; CDR3aa: CSVDRPEAFF; CDR3nt: TGCAGCGTTGATCGGCCCGAAGCTTTCTTT
v_gene: TRBV7-8; j_gene: TRBJ2-7; d_gene: NA; abundance: many; CDR3aa: CASSSSAGQYF; CDR3nt: TGTGCCAGCAGCTCGTCGGCGGGGCAGTACTTC